One and the same sample provided the 30 T cell receptor beta chains below, sequenced in a study of blood T cell repertoires in COVID-19. TCRdb's copy holds only in-frame clones and misses some; the assay was immunoSEQ multiplex PCR. Among about 190,000 clones listed, around nine tenths were seen once. Sample: peripheral blood. These receptors were taken from a human donor in a cohort sampled during active COVID-19.

The chain is built from TRBV4-3 and TRBJ2-7; 12 nucleotides match TRBD2. The V gene end was trimmed by 5 bases and the J gene end by 2 bases; junction bases not matched to a gene: 4. CDR1 is LGHNA and CDR2 is YSLEER in the germline V gene. The CDR3 has 15 residues. CDR3 region: CASSNLAGGPYEQYF. In DNA form, the CDR3 reads TGCGCCAGCAGCAACCTAGCGGGAGGGCCCTACGAGCAGTACTTC.

This chain joins TRBV6-2 or TRBV6-3 and TRBJ2-5; a possible D gene is TRBD2 (6 bases). This CDR3 is built from 13 residues. The V gene lost 5 bases and the J gene lost 5 bases, with 12 bases spanning the gap. Germline-derived CDR1 and CDR2 are MNHEY and SVGEGT. The CDR3 loop reads CASSPGGRETQYF. The CDR3 DNA reads as TGTGCCAGCAGTCCCGGGGGAAGGGAGACCCAGTACTTC.

The chain combines TRBV6-6 with TRBJ1-1; 7 bases are a match to TRBD1. The V segment lost 7 bases and the J segment 6 bases; nucleotides outside the gene matches: 5. The germline V gene encodes CDR1 MNHNY and CDR2 SVGAGI (reference sequence). The CDR3 runs 12 residues. The CDR3 region is CASKETGAEAFF. In nucleotides, the CDR3 is TGTGCCAGCAAGGAAACAGGGGCTGAAGCTTTCTTT.

The chain employs TRBV24-1 and TRBJ2-1; TRBD2 is a possible D gene (5 bases). CDR3 length equals 15 residues. The germline CDR1 and CDR2 sequences are KGHDR and SFDVKD. Trimming removed 0 bases at V and 5 bases at J, with 10 bases between. CDR3 amino acids: CATSDLLTGDNEQFF. The CDR3 region has the DNA TGTGCCACCAGTGATTTGCTGACCGGGGACAATGAGCAGTTCTTC.

Written as DNA, the CDR3 is TGTGCCAGCTCACCAGGACTAGCGGGAGGGGGCTCCTACGAGCAGTACTTC. This gives the protein CASSPGLAGGGSYEQYF. The chain is built from TRBV18 and TRBJ2-7, with TRBD2 matching 15 bases. Losses at the gene ends were 2 bases for V and 0 bases for J; bases not matched to a gene: 2. This CDR3 spans 17 amino acids. CDR1 is KGHSH and CDR2 is LQKENI in the germline V gene.

This sequence joins TRBV5-4 and TRBJ2-5; 14 bases line up with TRBD2. V lost 4 bases, J lost 4 bases, and 6 bases stayed unmatched. The CDR3 has 16 residues. Germline-derived CDR1 and CDR2 are SGHNT and YYREEE (reference sequence). DNA for the CDR3: TGTGCCAGCAGCCCGGGACTAGCGGGGGTGGGAGAGACCCAGTACTTC. Translated, it gives CASSPGLAGVGETQYF.

The chain has TRBV7-2 and TRBJ2-3; D is possibly TRBD1 (5 bases). Trimming left V 2 bases short and J 4 bases short, with 13 bases between. The CDR3 is made up of 15 amino acids. Germline CDR1 SGHTA, CDR2 FQGNSA. CDR3 bases: TGTGCCAGCAGCTTACTCTTGGCAGGGTCAGATACGCAGTATTTT. Its translation: CASSLLLAGSDTQYF.

The rearrangement joins TRBV24-1 to TRBJ1-2; 9 nucleotides match TRBD1. The CDR3 covers 14 residues. Germline V gene lookup returns CDR1 KGHDR and CDR2 SFDVKD. V was pared by 4 bases and J by 5 bases, with 4 bases of the junction left unmatched. The CDR3 is CATSEGTGRYGYTF. CDR3 DNA sequence: TGTGCCACCAGTGAGGGGACAGGGCGGTATGGCTACACCTTC.

The chain combines TRBV18 with TRBJ1-1, with D perhaps TRBD1 (5 bases). Germline CDR1 and CDR2: KGHSH and LQKENI. This CDR3 has 13 amino acids. V was pared by 3 bases and J by 7 bases, with 12 bases between. The CDR3 region is CASSPRSGGEAFF. The DNA for the CDR3 is TGTGCCAGCTCACCCAGGTCCGGGGGTGAAGCTTTCTTT.

The chain is built from TRBV28 and TRBJ2-5; no reliable D call. Germline V gene lookup returns CDR1 MDHEN and CDR2 SYDVKM. The V end lost 3 bases, the J end lost 4 bases, and 6 bases lay between the germline ends. The CDR3 loop spans 12 amino acids. The DNA of the CDR3 is TGTGCCAGCAGTTTGATGCGAGAGACCCAGTACTTC. Protein product: CASSLMRETQYF.

The chain is built from TRBV29-1 and TRBJ1-2; D gene ambiguous. This CDR3 is 12 amino acids long. Germline values: CDR1 SQVTM, CDR2 ANQGSEA. V was cut by 6 bases and J by 5 bases, with 13 bases left in between. CDR3 bases: TGCAGCGTCGTCGACCCTAGGTATGGCTACACCTTC. Protein: CSVVDPRYGYTF.

The chain has TRBV29-1 and TRBJ1-1, with 9 bases lining up with TRBD1. This CDR3 region has 13 residues. CDR1 is SQVTM, CDR2 ANQGSEA, per germline. The V and J ends lost 4 bases and 1 base, in that order; junction bases with no gene match: 1. In DNA, the CDR3 is TGCAGCGTTGTGGGACAGGGGAACACTGAAGCTTTCTTT. Amino acids: CSVVGQGNTEAFF.

This sequence joins TRBV21-1 and TRBJ2-3; no check of the table's D call, TRBD1, against the DNA was made. TRBV21-1 is noted as a pseudogene. CDR3 size: 14 residues. CDR3 loop: CASNWDSNTDTQYF. The CDR3, as DNA: TGTGCCAGCAATTGGGACAGTAACACAGATACGCAGTATTTT.

The chain couples TRBV5-6 to TRBJ2-2, with TRBD2 matching over 10 bases. CDR1 is SGHDT, CDR2 YYEEEE, per germline. The CDR3 is made up of 18 amino acids. V lost 0 bases, J lost 6 bases, and 11 bases stayed unmatched. DNA of the CDR3: TGTGCCAGCAGCTTGGCTCTTGGAGCGGGAGGGCTCGCCGGGGAGCTGTTTTTT. Translating gives CASSLALGAGGLAGELFF.

This clone occurred once. V gene TRBV4-2 combines with J gene TRBJ2-7; 8 nucleotides align to TRBD2. Trimming at V came to 0 bases and at J to 4 bases, leaving 8 bases not matched to a gene. The CDR3 is made up of 16 amino acids. The germline V gene encodes CDR1 LGHNA and CDR2 YNFKEQ. CDR3 coding DNA: TGTGCCAGCAGCCAAGATTGGGCCAGCGGGAGTTACGAGCAGTACTTC. It is translated as CASSQDWASGSYEQYF.

The J gene is TRBJ2-2, the V gene TRBV21-1; the tabulated D call, TRBD2, remains unverified against the DNA. TRBV21-1 represents a pseudogene. This CDR3 is 16 amino acids long. The DNA for the CDR3 is TGTGCCAGCAGCAAACCTCTGAGGCGGTCTGGCGGGGAGCTGTTTTTT. It codes for CASSKPLRRSGGELFF.

The V call is TRBV3-1 (or the pseudogene TRBV3-2), the J call TRBJ2-3; 9 nucleotides align to TRBD1. Trimming cost V 6 bases and J 13 bases; bases outside gene matches: 8. Per germline, CDR1 LGHDT and CDR2 YNNKEL (reference sequence). The CDR3 totals 12 residues. The CDR3 DNA reads as TGTGCCAGCAGGGACTACAGGGGGCGAAAGTATTTT. It is translated as CASRDYRGRKYF.

The chain employs TRBV10-3 and TRBJ1-1; D not certain. The germline V and J ends were trimmed by 5 bases and 1 base, with 8 bases remaining between them. The CDR3 contains 13 residues. The germline gives CDR1 ENHRY, CDR2 SYGVKD. CDR3 in DNA: TGTGCCATCAGTATCCCGGGGAACACTGAAGCTTTCTTT. It specifies CAISIPGNTEAFF.

The chain combines TRBV5-1 with TRBJ2-1, with 11 bases fitting TRBD1. Germline CDR1 SGHRS, CDR2 YFSETQ. Trimming cost V 0 bases and J 9 bases; bases outside gene matches: 5. The CDR3 consists of 15 residues. The CDR3 sequence: CASSLGGQGAGEQFF. The CDR3 nucleotides are TGCGCCAGCAGCTTGGGTGGACAGGGGGCGGGTGAGCAGTTCTTC.

The chain links TRBV6-5 to TRBJ1-3; 7 bases fit TRBD1. This CDR3 comprises 14 residues. V lost 6 bases to trimming and J lost 0 bases; unmatched junction nucleotides: 2. Germline-derived CDR1 and CDR2 are MNHEY and SVGAGI. The CDR3 loop is CASRTGSSGNTIYF. CDR3 DNA: TGTGCCAGCAGGACAGGGTCCTCTGGAAACACCATATATTTT.

The J gene is TRBJ1-5, the V gene TRBV5-5; 7 positions match TRBD1. In germline, CDR1 is SGHKS, CDR2 YYEKEE (reference sequence). After removal of 4 bases from V and 4 bases from J, the junction contained 8 bases not matched to a gene. CDR3 length: 15 amino acids. The CDR3 DNA follows: TGTGCCAGCAGCAGGACAGGCGACGGTAATCAGCCCCAGCATTTT. Encoded protein: CASSRTGDGNQPQHF.

This clone was observed a single time. The V call is TRBV5-4, the J call TRBJ2-5; D is uncertain. V dropped 1 base and J dropped 5 bases, with 12 bases sitting between them. The CDR3 extends over 14 amino acids. In germline, CDR1 is SGHNT, CDR2 YYREEE (reference sequence). CDR3 sequence: CASSLWMRMETQYF. The CDR3 DNA is TGTGCCAGCAGCTTGTGGATGAGGATGGAGACCCAGTACTTC.

J is TRBJ1-4 and V is TRBV4-2; D may be TRBD1 (5 bases). Germline lookup yields CDR1 LGHNA and CDR2 YNFKEQ. The germline V and J ends were trimmed by 1 base and 5 bases, with 5 bases remaining between them. There are 13 residues in the CDR3. CDR3 loop: CASSQGQNEKLFF. Here the CDR3 DNA reads TGTGCCAGCAGCCAAGGACAGAATGAAAAACTGTTTTTT.

The chain has TRBV5-1 and TRBJ2-6; possible D gene TRBD2, 6 bases. This CDR3 has 16 residues. The V end lost 4 bases, the J end lost 4 bases, and 15 bases lay between the germline ends. Germline V lookup: CDR1 SGHRS, CDR2 YFSETQ. CDR3 in DNA: TGCGCCAGCAGCCTAATAGGGGCGGGAGGGGCCAACGTCCTGACTTTC. It translates to CASSLIGAGGANVLTF.

J is TRBJ1-6 and V is TRBV2; 7 nucleotides align to TRBD1. The CDR3 consists of 15 residues. V lost 5 bases to trimming and J lost 5 bases; unmatched junction nucleotides: 6. Germline V gives CDR1 SNHLY, CDR2 FYNNEI. The DNA for the CDR3 is TGTGCCAGCAGTCCCGGACAGGCCAATAATTCACCCCTCCACTTT. It translates to CASSPGQANNSPLHF.

The rearrangement joins TRBV15 to TRBJ2-1; 13 positions agree with TRBD2. This CDR3 has 18 amino acids. J lost 0 bases, V lost 1 base, and 3 bases had no gene match. Germline V gene lookup returns CDR1 LNHNV and CDR2 YYDKDF (reference sequence). Here the CDR3 reads CATSRGLAGGLSYNEQFF. CDR3 in DNA: TGTGCCACCAGCAGAGGACTAGCGGGGGGCCTCTCCTACAATGAGCAGTTCTTC.

The V call is TRBV2, the J call TRBJ1-5; TRBD1 is a possible D gene (5 bases). This CDR3 has 13 residues. V gave up 6 bases and J gave up 4 bases, with 10 bases separating them. Germline V gives CDR1 SNHLY, CDR2 FYNNEI. This CDR3 reads CASSRDGNQPQHF. The CDR3 DNA reads as TGTGCCAGCAGCAGGGATGGGAATCAGCCCCAGCATTTT. The full variable domain, its missing parts supplied by reference TRBV2 and TRBJ1-5, is EPEVTQTPSHQVTQMGQEVILRCVPISNHLYFYWYRQILGQKVEFLVSFYNNEISEKSEIFDDQFSVERPDGSNFTLKIRSTKLEDSAMYFCASSRDGNQPQHFGDGTRLSIL.

This chain connects TRBV28 to TRBJ2-7, with 14 bases matching TRBD2. This CDR3 is built from 16 residues. Germline CDR1 and CDR2: MDHEN and SYDVKM. The ends lost 6 bases at V and 6 bases at J; junction bases unmatched: 10. The CDR3 protein is CASRTGTSGSFREQYF. The CDR3 DNA reads TGTGCCAGCAGAACAGGGACTAGCGGGAGTTTCCGCGAGCAGTACTTC.

This chain links TRBV6-6 with TRBJ2-1; perhaps TRBD2 as D (7 bases). The ends were cut back, 6 bases at V and 6 bases at J, with 15 bases in the middle. The CDR3 is 14 amino acids. The germline V gene encodes CDR1 MNHNY and CDR2 SVGAGI (reference sequence). This CDR3 is CASRIYREGNEQFF. In DNA, the CDR3 is TGTGCCAGCAGGATATACAGGGAGGGCAATGAGCAGTTCTTC.

V and J are TRBV6-5 and TRBJ2-7; D possibly corresponds to TRBD1 (6 bases). From germline, CDR1 is MNHEY and CDR2 SVGAGI. This CDR3 has 12 amino acids. Trimming took 6 bases from V and 3 from J, leaving 9 bases between them. This chain's CDR3 is CASRSTGYEQYF. The DNA of the CDR3 is TGTGCCAGCAGGTCGACAGGCTACGAGCAGTACTTC.